The clone carrying this T cell receptor (beta chain) was observed a handful of times. Its specificity is not known. Trimming removed 4 bases from V and 1 base from J; junction bases left unmatched: 5. Germline lookup yields CDR1 LGHNA and CDR2 YNFKEQ. CDR3 length: 15 residues. The data were obtained in a study of spatial heterogeneity in lung cancer. Study-level results: The appearance of ubiquitous expanded tumor TCRs in blood was greater at resection than follow-up.

Single TCR cDNA molecules each had their own unique molecular identifier. TCRdb fed the 5' RACE reads into MiXCR, producing one record per CDR3 protein. The sample has tens of thousands of distinct CDR3 sequences, roughly 7.2% seen once. Stated time point: sample taken at primary tumor resection. Samples came from 70 to 80 TRACERx patients with untreated early-stage lung cancer. Whole RNA obtained from tumor, nontumor lung or frozen PBMC underwent sequencing without sorting. The chain is built from TRBV4-2 and TRBJ2-7; 9 bases are shared with TRBD1. Sample: PBMCs, taken at surgery. This receptor was taken from a female donor with early-stage non-small cell lung cancer. CDR3 nucleotide sequence: TGTGCCAGCAGCCCCTCCGGGACAGGGTCCTACGAGCAGTACTTC. It encodes CASSPSGTGSYEQYF.